This TCR beta chain was sequenced during a study of blood T cell repertoires in COVID-19. At the level of the study: T cells, B-cell-depleted T cells, or PBMCs provided the cDNA or gDNA that served as material.

This clone occurred once. J was trimmed by 5 bases and V by 4 bases; bases with no gene match: 8. The CDR3 consists of 16 residues. Germline V gene data show CDR1 as SGHTA and CDR2 as FQGNSA. A Seattle source enrolled patients during active infection and followed them longitudinally. Original processing methods: Researchers report that nucleated cell counts were estimated from reference gene primer amplification. The assay was immunoSEQ multiplex PCR, and TCRdb's table has in-frame clones only and misses some. V and J calls and clone size come straight from that table; D and trimming were deduced from the DNA. The top ten clones hold 18% of a sample with about 200,000 clones, over 65% of them seen once.

The genes are TRBV7-2 and TRBJ2-7, with TRBD2 matching 13 bases. The clonotype comes from a person aged 65-85 years with COVID-19, enrolled during active disease. Source material: peripheral blood. The CDR3 DNA sequence: TGTGCCAGCAGCTGGAGACTAGCGGGAGGAAAAGACGAGCAGTACTTC. It is translated as CASSWRLAGGKDEQYF.